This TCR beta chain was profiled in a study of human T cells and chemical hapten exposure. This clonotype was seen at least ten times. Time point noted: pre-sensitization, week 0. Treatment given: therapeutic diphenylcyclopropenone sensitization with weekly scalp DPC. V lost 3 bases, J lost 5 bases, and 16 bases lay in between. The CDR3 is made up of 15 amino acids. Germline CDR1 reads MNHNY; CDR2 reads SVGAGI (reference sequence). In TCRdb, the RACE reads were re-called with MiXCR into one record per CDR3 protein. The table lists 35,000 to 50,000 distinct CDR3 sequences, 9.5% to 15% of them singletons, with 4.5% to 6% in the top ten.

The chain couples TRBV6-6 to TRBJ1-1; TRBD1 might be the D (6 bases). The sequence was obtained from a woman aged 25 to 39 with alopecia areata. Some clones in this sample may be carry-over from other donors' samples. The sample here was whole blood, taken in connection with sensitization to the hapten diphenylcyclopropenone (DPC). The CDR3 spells CASSYSFQGWTEAFF. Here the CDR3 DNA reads TGTGCCAGCAGTTATTCGTTTCAGGGGTGGACTGAAGCTTTCTTT.